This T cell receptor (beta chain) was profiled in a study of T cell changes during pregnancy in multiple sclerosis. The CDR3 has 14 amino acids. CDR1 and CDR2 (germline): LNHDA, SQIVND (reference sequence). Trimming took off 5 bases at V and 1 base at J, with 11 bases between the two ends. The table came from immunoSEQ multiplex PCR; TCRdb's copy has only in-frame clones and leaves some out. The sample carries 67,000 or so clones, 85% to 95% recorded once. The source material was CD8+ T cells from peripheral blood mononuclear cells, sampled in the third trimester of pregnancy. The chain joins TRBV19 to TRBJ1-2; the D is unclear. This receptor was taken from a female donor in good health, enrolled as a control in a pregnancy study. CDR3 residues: CASSPLGSNYGYTF. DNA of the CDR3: TGTGCCAGTAGTCCATTGGGGAGTAACTATGGCTACACCTTC.